This T cell receptor (beta chain) appears in the sequencing data of a study of a mutant IDH1 vaccine in newly diagnosed glioma. The protocol was immunoSEQ multiplex PCR, while the TCRdb copy is restricted to in-frame clones and leaves out a portion. This sample yields 45,000 to 55,000 clones, of which around 86% are seen a single time; about 2.5% belongs to the top ten. Noted time point: baseline, week 1 (first vaccination visit). The treatment was: pre-vaccination baseline after standard-of-care therapy. This CDR3 has 14 amino acids. The germline gives CDR1 MDHEN, CDR2 SYDVKM. The V gene lost 4 bases and the J gene lost 1 base, with 11 bases spanning the gap.

The chain has TRBV28 and TRBJ2-7; weak D call: TRBD1 (5 bases). Sequenced material: PBMCs, taken from a glioma patient treated with radiotherapy, temozolomide or both. The origin of this receptor is a man aged 40-49 years with glioma. The chain's CDR3 is CASSSTVLSYEQYF. The CDR3 DNA follows: TGTGCCAGCAGTTCGACAGTTTTGTCCTACGAGCAGTACTTC.